This entry features one T cell receptor beta chain sequence. Its antigen is currently unknown. Germline V CDR1 and CDR2: SGHAT, FQNNGV. This CDR3 comprises 13 residues. V lost 3 bases, J lost 6 bases, and 3 bases stayed unmatched. In every patient, relapse followed autologous stem cell transplantation, while exposure to brentuximab vedotin differed. These data come from a study of PD-1 blockade in classical Hodgkin lymphoma. About the study: Treatment was intravenous nivolumab, 3 mg/kg every 2 weeks, until progression.

General study points: According to reports, newly diagnosed patients had lower baseline TCR diversity than healthy donors, and relapsed/refractory patients had lower baseline TCR diversity still. Factors driving the repertoire differences, possibly disease activity or prior therapy, remain undefined.

TCRdb's copy holds only in-frame clones and misses some; the assay was immunoSEQ multiplex PCR. The repertoire holds 90,000 to 100,000 clones, with roughly 89% as singletons. The sample in question was peripheral blood mononuclear cells (PBMCs), obtained at baseline. The genes are TRBV11-2 and TRBJ1-1, with 8 bases lining up with TRBD1. This TCR was recovered from a human donor with classical Hodgkin lymphoma. The CDR3 loop reads CASSLDRESEAFF. The CDR3 DNA is TGTGCCAGCAGCTTGGACAGGGAGTCTGAAGCTTTCTTT.